This T cell receptor (beta chain) was documented in a study of monozygotic twins with inflammatory bowel disease. This CDR3 spans 16 amino acids. Per germline, CDR1 DFQATT and CDR2 SNEGSKA (reference sequence). Each CDR3 protein gets one entry in TCRdb, which reprocessed the 5' RACE reads and gives no DNA. This table holds approximately 400,000 distinct CDR3 sequences. The V and J genes are TRBV20-1 and TRBJ2-1. The material sequenced was blood. The TCR originated in a human donor with ulcerative colitis or Crohn's disease, or a healthy co-twin of an affected twin (not recorded which). CDR3: CSARPTSADLYNEQFF.